This record covers a single TCR beta chain. Its antigen remains unknown. This entry comes from a study of OX40 agonist ivuxolimab in advanced cancers. Regarding the study as a whole: CD8+ T cells averaged more expanded clones than CD4+.

The CDR3 runs 15 residues. The germline V gene has CDR1 KGHSH and CDR2 LQKENI. J was trimmed by 6 bases and V by 0 bases; bases with no gene match: 3. This table comes from immunoSEQ multiplex PCR, and its TCRdb copy is limited to in-frame clones, with some not included. The table records about 71,000 clones, about three quarters of them present only once. The chain uses TRBV18 and TRBJ2-1; TRBD2 agrees at 9 bases. Source: CD4+ or CD8+ T cells sorted from blood, taken in a trial of the OX40 agonist ivuxolimab. This sequence originates from an adult with an advanced solid tumor such as melanoma, head and neck, liver or kidney cancer. In DNA, the CDR3 is TGTGCCAGCTCACCACCGGGACTAGCTATCAATGAGCAGTTCTTC. Amino acids: CASSPPGLAINEQFF. The variable domain in full, completed from reference TRBV18 and TRBJ2-1, reads NAGVMQNPRHLVRRRGQEARLRCSPMKGHSHVYWYRQLPEEGLKFMVYLQKENIIDESGMPKERFSAEFPKEGPSILRIQQVVRGDSAAYFCASSPPGLAINEQFFGPGTRLTVL.